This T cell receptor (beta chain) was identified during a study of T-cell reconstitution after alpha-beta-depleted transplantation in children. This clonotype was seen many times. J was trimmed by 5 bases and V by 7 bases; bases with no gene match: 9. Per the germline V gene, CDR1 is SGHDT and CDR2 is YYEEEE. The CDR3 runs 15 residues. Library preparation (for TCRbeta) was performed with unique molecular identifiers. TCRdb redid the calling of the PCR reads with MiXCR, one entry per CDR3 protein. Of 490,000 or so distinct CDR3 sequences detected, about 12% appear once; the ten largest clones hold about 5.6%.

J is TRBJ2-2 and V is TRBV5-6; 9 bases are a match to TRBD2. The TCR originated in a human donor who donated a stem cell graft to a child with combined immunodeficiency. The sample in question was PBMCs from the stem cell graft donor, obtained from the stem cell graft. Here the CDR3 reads CASERRLAETGELFF. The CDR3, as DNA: TGTGCCAGCGAAAGACGACTAGCGGAAACCGGGGAGCTGTTTTTT.